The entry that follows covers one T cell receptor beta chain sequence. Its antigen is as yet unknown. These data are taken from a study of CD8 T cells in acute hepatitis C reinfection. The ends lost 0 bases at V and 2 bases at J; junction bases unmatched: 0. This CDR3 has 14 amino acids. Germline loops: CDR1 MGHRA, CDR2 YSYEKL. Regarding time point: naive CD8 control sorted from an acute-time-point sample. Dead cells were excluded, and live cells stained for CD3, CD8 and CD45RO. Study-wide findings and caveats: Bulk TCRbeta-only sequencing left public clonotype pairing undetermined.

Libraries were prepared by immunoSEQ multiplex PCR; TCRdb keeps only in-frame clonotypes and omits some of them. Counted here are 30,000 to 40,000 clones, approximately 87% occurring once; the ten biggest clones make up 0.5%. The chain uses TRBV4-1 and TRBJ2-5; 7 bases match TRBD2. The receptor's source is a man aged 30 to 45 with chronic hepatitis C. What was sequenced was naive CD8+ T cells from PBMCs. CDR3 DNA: TGCGCCAGCAGCCAAGAGGGACTACAAGAGACCCAGTACTTC. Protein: CASSQEGLQETQYF.